This TCR beta chain was captured by sequencing in a study of blood T cell repertoires in COVID-19. On the study more broadly: Spain, Italy and the United States supplied samples that represented acute and convalescent COVID-19. Sources were T cells, B-cell-depleted T cells, or PBMCs; the material itself was cDNA or gDNA.

Germline CDR1 is SGHDT and CDR2 is YYEEEE. CDR3 length equals 15 residues. V was shortened by 3 bases and J by 8 bases, with 15 bases between the two germline ends. Data came from immunoSEQ multiplex PCR; TCRdb stores just in-frame clones and leaves some out. The sample includes around 250,000 clones, approximately 85% of them seen just once. The clonotype was recovered from an elderly man with acute or convalescent COVID-19. The chain joins TRBV5-6 to TRBJ1-6; no clear D gene. The specimen sequenced was peripheral blood. The CDR3, as DNA: TGTGCCAGCAGCTCGTGGAGGGAGAATGATTCACCCCTCCACTTT. It translates to CASSSWRENDSPLHF.